Listed below are T cell receptor beta chains from one sample, sequenced in a study of T cell repertoires in cytomegalovirus infection. TCRdb re-analysed the reads in MiXCR, keeping a single row per CDR3 protein. The data contain under 350,000 distinct CDR3 sequences, 9.6% of them singletons. Sequences were obtained from PBMCs. Receptors originate from a human donor in good health (CMV status not recorded). Some clones in this sample may be carry-over from other donors' samples. The CDR3 runs from the conserved cysteine through the conserved F or W. A D gene is named only where the DNA matches it firmly. Only some rows state a clone size, as once, few, many or a class for expanded clones.

D	V	size	J	DNA	CDR3
TRBD1	TRBV29-1	many	TRBJ1-2	TGCAGCGTCGGAGGGCCGGGACAGGCTAACTATGGCTACACCTTC	CSVGGPGQANYGYTF
NA	TRBV20-1	NA	TRBJ2-6	TGCAGTGCTAGACTAGGCGCCGCCGGGGCCAACGTCCTGACTTTC	CSARLGAAGANVLTF
NA	TRBV7-2	many	TRBJ2-2	TGTGCCAGCAGCTTAAACCCCAGGGGCCTTTCGAACACCGGGGAGCTGTTTTTT	CASSLNPRGLSNTGELFF
NA	TRBV18	many	TRBJ1-3	TGTGCCAGCTCAAACGGGGGACAAAGGAACACCATATATTTT	CASSNGGQRNTIYF
NA	TRBV20-1	NA	TRBJ2-2	TGCAGTGTCCGGACAGCGAACACCGGGGAGCTGTTTTTT	CSVRTANTGELFF
TRBD1	TRBV7-2	many	TRBJ2-1	TGTGCCAGCAGTTTGGACAGGGGGATTTACAATGAGCAGTTCTTC	CASSLDRGIYNEQFF
TRBD1	TRBV24-1	NA	TRBJ2-3	TGTGCCACCAGTGATACCGGGACAGATCTCGATACGCAGTATTTT	CATSDTGTDLDTQYF
NA	TRBV11-3	many	TRBJ2-1	TGTGCCAGCAGCTTAGGGCAAAGAATGAGCTCCTACAATGAGCAGTTCTTC	CASSLGQRMSSYNEQFF
NA	TRBV29-1	many	TRBJ2-3	TGCAGCGTTGACCGGTCCCTGGGCGCAGATACGCAGTATTTT	CSVDRSLGADTQYF
TRBD2	TRBV20-1	few	TRBJ2-5	TGCAGTGCTAGAGGAGGGACTAGCGGGGGACTCCAAGAGACCCAGTACTTC	CSARGGTSGGLQETQYF
TRBD1	TRBV5-1	many	TRBJ2-5	TGCGCCAGCAGCTTGGGGTCAGGGGGCGGAGAGACCCAGTACTTC	CASSLGSGGGETQYF
NA	TRBV7-4	NA	TRBJ2-5	TGTGCCAGCAGCTGGGGAACTCAAGAGACCCAGTACTTC	CASSWGTQETQYF
NA	TRBV28	many	TRBJ1-2	TGTGCCAGCACTTCTTACTATGGCTACACCTTC	CASTSYYGYTF
TRBD2	TRBV20-1	NA	TRBJ2-1	TGCAGTGCTCCCCAGCGGGGGGGAATTTACAATGAGCAGTTCTTC	CSAPQRGGIYNEQFF
NA	TRBV7-9	NA	TRBJ1-2	TGTGCCAGCAGCGGAGATGGCAGGGGAGCGGGTGGCTACACCTTC	CASSGDGRGAGGYTF
NA	TRBV10-3	many	TRBJ2-1	TGTGCCATCGGGGGGCGAAGCTCCTACAATGAGCAGTTCTTC	CAIGGRSSYNEQFF
NA	TRBV29-1	many	TRBJ1-1	TGCAGCGTTGTGGGACGGATGAACACTGAAGCTTTCTTT	CSVVGRMNTEAFF
NA	TRBV10-3	many	TRBJ1-2	TGTGCCATCAGTGAGGAGGGAAGGAACTATGGCTACACCTTC	CAISEEGRNYGYTF
TRBD1	TRBV28	many	TRBJ1-5	TGTGCCAGCAGTGGGGGACAGGGTGGGAATCAGCCCCAGCATTTT	CASSGGQGGNQPQHF
NA	TRBV4-3	many	TRBJ2-5	TGCGCCAGCAGCCTAACATCGGGGTTCGGGGAGACCCAGTACTTC	CASSLTSGFGETQYF
NA	TRBV19	many	TRBJ2-1	TGTGCCAGTAGTCCCCGGGACACGTACTACAATGAGCAGTTCTTC	CASSPRDTYYNEQFF
NA	TRBV7-2	many	TRBJ1-3	TGTGCCAGCAGCTTAAAGGACGGAAACACCATATATTTT	CASSLKDGNTIYF
NA	TRBV5-5	many	TRBJ2-1	TGTGCCAGCAGCCCATTTAAGACCGCCTACAATGAGCAGTTCTTC	CASSPFKTAYNEQFF
TRBD1	TRBV5-5	many	TRBJ2-7	TGTGCCAGCAGCTGGACAGGGGGCGAGCAGTACTTC	CASSWTGGEQYF
NA	TRBV5-1	many	TRBJ1-5	TGCGCCAGCAGCTTGGATGTCAGGGGAAGCAATCAGCCCCAGCATTTT	CASSLDVRGSNQPQHF
NA	TRBV29-1	few	TRBJ2-5	TGCTACGGACGGAGCCAAGAGACCCAGTACTTC	CYGRSQETQYF
NA	TRBV7-9	many	TRBJ2-2	TGTGCCAGCAGCTTAGCAGAAGGGAGGACCGGGGAGCTGTTTTTT	CASSLAEGRTGELFF
NA	TRBV2	few	TRBJ2-6	TGTGCCAGCTTCTGGGGGGCCAACGTCCTGACTTTC	CASFWGANVLTF
NA	TRBV28	many	TRBJ1-2	TGTGCCAGCAGCCCCAACCTCGACAGGTACTATGGCTACACCTTC	CASSPNLDRYYGYTF
NA	TRBV12-3/TRBV12-4	many	TRBJ2-1	TGTGCCACCGGCCTTTCAGGGGGGCGGGATGAGCAGTTCTTC	CATGLSGGRDEQFF
NA	TRBV20-1	many	TRBJ1-1	TGCAGTGCTAGAGTTGAGGGGAACACTGAAGCTTTCTTT	CSARVEGNTEAFF
NA	TRBV20-1	many	TRBJ2-3	TGCAGTGCTCGGACTACCACAGATACGCAGTATTTT	CSARTTTDTQYF
NA	TRBV18	few	TRBJ1-1	TGTGCCAGCTCACCCGTGGAGGGACCGAACACTGAAGCTTTCTTT	CASSPVEGPNTEAFF
NA	TRBV5-1	NA	TRBJ1-1	TGCGCCAGCAGCTTCCGGGAGATTAACACTGAAGCTTTCTTT	CASSFREINTEAFF
NA	TRBV27	many	TRBJ1-2	TGTGCCAGCAGTTCGCAGGGTCATGGCTACACCTTC	CASSSQGHGYTF